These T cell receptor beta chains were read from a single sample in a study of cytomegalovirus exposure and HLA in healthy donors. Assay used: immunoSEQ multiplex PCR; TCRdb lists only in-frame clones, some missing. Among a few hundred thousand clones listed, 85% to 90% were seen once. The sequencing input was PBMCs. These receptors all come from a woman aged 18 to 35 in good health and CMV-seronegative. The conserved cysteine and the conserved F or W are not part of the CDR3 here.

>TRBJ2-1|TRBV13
ASSLEASGGVEQF
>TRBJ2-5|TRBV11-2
ASSLRGGGETQY
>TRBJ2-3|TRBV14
ASSRTGTGPLGYTDTQY
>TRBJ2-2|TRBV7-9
ASSSDRGANTGELF
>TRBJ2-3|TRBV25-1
ASSGEGADTQY
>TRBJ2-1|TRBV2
ASSPWTGNPNEQF
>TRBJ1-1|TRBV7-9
ASSSLGQGAGRRVTEAF
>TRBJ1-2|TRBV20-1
SGGEEYGYT
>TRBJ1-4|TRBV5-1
ASSLALAGQNEKLF
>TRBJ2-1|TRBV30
AWALGGGLSYNEQF
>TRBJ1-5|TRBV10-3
AISSDGAHQPQH
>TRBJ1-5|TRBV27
ASRTGTGNQPQH
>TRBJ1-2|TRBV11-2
ASSEDRGYYGYT
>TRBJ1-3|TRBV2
ASSEARQGDTIY
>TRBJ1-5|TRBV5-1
ASSSDGLNQPQH
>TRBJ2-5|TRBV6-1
ASRNRGLGETQY
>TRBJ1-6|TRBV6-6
ASAGTGVYNSPLH
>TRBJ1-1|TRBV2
ASMGQVDTEAF
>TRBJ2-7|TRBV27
ASSSLGLYEQY
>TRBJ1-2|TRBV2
ASSGQGGSYGYT
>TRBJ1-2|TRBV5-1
ASSPTGGGGYT
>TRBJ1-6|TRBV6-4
ARIQGAEGSYNSPLH